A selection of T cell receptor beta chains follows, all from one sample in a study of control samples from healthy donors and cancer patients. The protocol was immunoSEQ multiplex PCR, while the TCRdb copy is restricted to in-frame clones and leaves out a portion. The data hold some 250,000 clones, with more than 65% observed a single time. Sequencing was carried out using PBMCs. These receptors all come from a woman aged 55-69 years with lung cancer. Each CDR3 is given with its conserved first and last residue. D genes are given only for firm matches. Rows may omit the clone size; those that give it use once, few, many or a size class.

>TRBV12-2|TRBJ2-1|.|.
TGTGCAAGTCGCTTAGGCGGGAGAGGCGTGGACAATGAGCAGTTCTTC
CASRLGGRGVDNEQFF
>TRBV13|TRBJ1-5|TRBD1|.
TGTGCCAGCAGCTTCCCAAGGACAGGGGATTATCAGCCCCAGCATTTT
CASSFPRTGDYQPQHF
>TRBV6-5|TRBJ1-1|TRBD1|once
TGTGCCAGCAGAACGACAGGGGACGCTGAAGCTTTCTTT
CASRTTGDAEAFF
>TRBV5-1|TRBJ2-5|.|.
TGCGCCAGCAGCTTGGGGCAGCAAAAAGAGACCCAGTACTTC
CASSLGQQKETQYF
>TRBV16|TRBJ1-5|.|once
TGTGCCAGCAGCCCCCGACAGTCACACCAGCCCCAGCATTTT
CASSPRQSHQPQHF
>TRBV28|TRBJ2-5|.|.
TGTGCCAGCAGTTTCCACATTGGCGGGACACCTTGGGGGACCCAGTACTTC
CASSFHIGGTPWGTQYF
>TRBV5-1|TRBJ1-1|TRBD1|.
TGCGCCAGCAGCGGAAGTACAGGGGCGGGAACTGAAGCTTTCTTT
CASSGSTGAGTEAFF
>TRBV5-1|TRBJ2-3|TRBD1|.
TGCGCCAGCAGCTTGGTATTGACAGGGGGGGCAGATACGCAGTATTTT
CASSLVLTGGADTQYF
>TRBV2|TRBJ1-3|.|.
TGTGCCAGCAGTCGTAATGGAAACACCATATATTTT
CASSRNGNTIYF
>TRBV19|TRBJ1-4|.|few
TGTGCCAGTAACTTGGGCATAAGCACTAATGAAAAACTGTTTTTT
CASNLGISTNEKLFF
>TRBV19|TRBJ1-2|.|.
TGTGCCAGTAGTATAATACGGGGGGTCGGCTACACCTTC
CASSIIRGVGYTF
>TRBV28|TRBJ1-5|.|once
TGTGCCAGCAGTTTGATTGGGAATCAGCCCCAGCATTTT
CASSLIGNQPQHF
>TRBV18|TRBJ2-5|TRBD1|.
TGTGCCAGCTCACCAACAGGGGGAGAGACCCAGTACTTC
CASSPTGGETQYF
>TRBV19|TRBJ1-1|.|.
TGTGCCAGTAGTAGGGCAGACCGGATGAACACTGAAGCTTTCTTT
CASSRADRMNTEAFF
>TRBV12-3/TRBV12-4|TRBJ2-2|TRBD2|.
TGTGCCAGCATGGGGGGGGCCGGGGAGCTGTTTTTT
CASMGGAGELFF
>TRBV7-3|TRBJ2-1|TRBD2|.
TGTGCCAGCAGCGCCGGACTAGCGATCTACAATGAGCAGTTCTTC
CASSAGLAIYNEQFF
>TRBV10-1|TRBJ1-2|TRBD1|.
TGCGCCAGCAGTGAGACAGGGGGCGTCTATGGCTACACCTTC
CASSETGGVYGYTF
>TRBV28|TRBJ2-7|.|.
TGTGCCAGCAGTTCGGTCGCCGGGACATCTTCCTACGAGCAGTACTTC
CASSSVAGTSSYEQYF
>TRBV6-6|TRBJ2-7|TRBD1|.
TGTGCCAGCAGTTACGGGGGACAGGGTGAAACCTACGAGCAGTACTTC
CASSYGGQGETYEQYF
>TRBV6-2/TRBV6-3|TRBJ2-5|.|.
TGTGCCAGCAGTTACTCGCAGGGACCCCTACAAGAGACCCAGTACTTC
CASSYSQGPLQETQYF
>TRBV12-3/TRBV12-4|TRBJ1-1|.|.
TGTGCCAGCAGTTTGGCAAGGGACACTGAAGCTTTCTTT
CASSLARDTEAFF
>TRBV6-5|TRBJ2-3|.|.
TGTGCCAGCAGCGGACGACCCCTCGGCACAGATACGCAGTATTTT
CASSGRPLGTDTQYF
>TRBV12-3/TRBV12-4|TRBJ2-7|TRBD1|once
TGTGCCAGCAGTTCCAGACAGGGCGGCGAGCAGTACTTC
CASSSRQGGEQYF
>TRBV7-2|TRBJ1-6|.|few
TGTGCCAGCAGCTTTAGTTCCGGCAGGGGTAATTCACCCCTCCACTTT
CASSFSSGRGNSPLHF
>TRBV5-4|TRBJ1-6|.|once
TGTGCCAGCAGCTTAAACCCTGGGACGGTCGATTCACCCCTCCACTTT
CASSLNPGTVDSPLHF
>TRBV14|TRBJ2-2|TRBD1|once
TGTGCCAGCAGTCGCTTGACAGGGTTTGGAACCGGGGAGCTGTTTTTT
CASSRLTGFGTGELFF
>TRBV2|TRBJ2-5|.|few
TGTGCCAGCAGTGTATTACAAGAGACCCAGTACTTC
CASSVLQETQYF
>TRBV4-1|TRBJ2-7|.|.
TGCGCCAGCAGCCAAGGAGGGGCCGCTACCTACGAGCAGTACTTC
CASSQGGAATYEQYF
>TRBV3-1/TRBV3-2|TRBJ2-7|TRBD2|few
TGTGCCAGCAGCTCTCCTAGCGGAGGGGTCTACGAGCAGTACTTC
CASSSPSGGVYEQYF
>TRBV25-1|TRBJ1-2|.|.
TGTGCCAGCAGTGTTCATCCTCTGAGTGGCTACACCTTC
CASSVHPLSGYTF
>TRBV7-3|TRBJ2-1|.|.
TGTGCCAGCAGCCCCAGACCCAGCTCCTACAATGAGCAGTTCTTC
CASSPRPSSYNEQFF
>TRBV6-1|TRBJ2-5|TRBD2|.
TGTGCCAGCAGTGGGTTGACTAGCGGGGGCCTCTGGGGGCAAGAGACCCAGTACTTC
CASSGLTSGGLWGQETQYF
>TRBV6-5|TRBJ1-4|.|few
TGTGCCAGCGGGCGGGGTACAGGGAGGAGTGAAAAACTGTTTTTT
CASGRGTGRSEKLFF
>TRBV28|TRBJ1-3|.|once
TGTGCCAGCAGTTCCCCGGCGGGGGGCGGAAACACCATATATTTT
CASSSPAGGGNTIYF
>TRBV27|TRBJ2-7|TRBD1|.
TGTGCCAGCAGTCTGACAGGGAGCGAGCAGTACTTC
CASSLTGSEQYF
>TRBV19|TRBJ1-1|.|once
TGTGCCAGCCAGGTGCGGGTGAACACTGAAGCTTTCTTT
CASQVRVNTEAFF
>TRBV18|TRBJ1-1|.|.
TGTGCCAGCTCACCACAGGGGAACACTGAAGCTTTCTTT
CASSPQGNTEAFF
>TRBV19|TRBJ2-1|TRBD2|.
TGTGCCAGTAGTCAGGGGACTAGCGGGAGGGAAAAGCAGTTCTTC
CASSQGTSGREKQFF
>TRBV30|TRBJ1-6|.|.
TGTGCCTGGAGTGGGGGCTATAATTCACCCCTCCACTTT
CAWSGGYNSPLHF
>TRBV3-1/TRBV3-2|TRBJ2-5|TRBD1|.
TGTGCCAGCAGCCAGCATGGGACAGTCGAGACCCAGTACTTC
CASSQHGTVETQYF
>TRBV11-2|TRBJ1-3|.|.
TGTGCCAGCAGCCCTGCCCAAAACACCATATATTTT
CASSPAQNTIYF
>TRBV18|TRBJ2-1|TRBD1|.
TGTGCCAGCTCCAAATCCGACAGGGGGGCGAGCTCCTACAATGAGCAGTTCTTC
CASSKSDRGASSYNEQFF
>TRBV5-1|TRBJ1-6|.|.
TGCGCCAGCAGCTTGGGGACGGGCGGGGATTCACCCCTCCACTTT
CASSLGTGGDSPLHF
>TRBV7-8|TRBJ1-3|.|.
TGTGCCAGCAGCTCGGGCGGGATTTCTGGAAACACCATATATTTT
CASSSGGISGNTIYF
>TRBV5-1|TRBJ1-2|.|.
TGCGCCAGCAGTACGGGAACAGGACAGCTCTATGGCTACACCTTC
CASSTGTGQLYGYTF
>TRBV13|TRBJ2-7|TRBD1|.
TGTGCCAGCAGCTCTCAACAGGGGGCATGGACCTACGAGCAGTACTTC
CASSSQQGAWTYEQYF
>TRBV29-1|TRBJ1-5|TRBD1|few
TGCAGCGTTGCTACCGGGACAGGGGATAATCAGCCCCAGCATTTT
CSVATGTGDNQPQHF
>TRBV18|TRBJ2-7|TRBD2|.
TGTGCCAGCTCACCAAGCGGGGGCAGCTCCTACGAGCAGTACTTC
CASSPSGGSSYEQYF